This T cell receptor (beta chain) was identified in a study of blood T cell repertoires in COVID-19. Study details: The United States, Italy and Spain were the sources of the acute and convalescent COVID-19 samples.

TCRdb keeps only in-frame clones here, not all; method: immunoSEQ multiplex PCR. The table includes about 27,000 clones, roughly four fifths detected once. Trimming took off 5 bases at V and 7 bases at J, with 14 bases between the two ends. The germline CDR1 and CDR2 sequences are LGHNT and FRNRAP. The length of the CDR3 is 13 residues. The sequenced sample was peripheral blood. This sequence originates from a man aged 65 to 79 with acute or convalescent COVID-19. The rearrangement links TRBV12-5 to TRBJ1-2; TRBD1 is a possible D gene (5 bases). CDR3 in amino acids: CASGRTGSGGYTF. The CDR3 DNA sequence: TGTGCTAGTGGTCGAACAGGTTCCGGTGGCTACACCTTC.